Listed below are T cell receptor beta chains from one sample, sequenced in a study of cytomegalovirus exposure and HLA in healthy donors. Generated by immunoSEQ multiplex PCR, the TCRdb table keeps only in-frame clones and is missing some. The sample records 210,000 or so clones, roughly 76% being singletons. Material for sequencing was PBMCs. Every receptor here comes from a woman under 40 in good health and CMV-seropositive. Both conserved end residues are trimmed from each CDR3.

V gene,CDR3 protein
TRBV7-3,ASSLYLSSYNEQF
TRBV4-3,ASSQNPRLAEQF
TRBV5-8,ASSLVGSTYEQY
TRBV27,ASSPTLGQGGYGYT
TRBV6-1,ASRWTGGSLEQY
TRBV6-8,ASSYFRRDFSYNEQF
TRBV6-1,ASSARGTNEKLF
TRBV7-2,ASSPLGGGAYEQY
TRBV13,ASSLVGGDSPLH
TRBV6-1,ASSYDGGSPQPQH
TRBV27,ASAPWGEGYYGYT
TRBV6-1,ASSEARGQGLSEQY
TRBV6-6,ASSYGQVVRYEQY
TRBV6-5,ASRGLGQGNYGYT
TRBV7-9,ASSRSPGAGLYEQY
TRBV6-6,ASSSGVFAF
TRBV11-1,ASSLSQGITEAF
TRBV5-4,ASSTTPHSPDTQY
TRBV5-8,ASSLRTGGHIQY
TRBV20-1,SAELAGGWY
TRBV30,AWSVWQGIRRANVLT
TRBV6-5,ASSPRDRFSEAF
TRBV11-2,ASSLAVTSEQF
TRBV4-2,ASSPSWGLAGQTQY
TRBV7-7,ASSLSGAGELF
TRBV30,AWSGTGSREQY
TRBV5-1,ASSLPTGSYEQY
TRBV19,ASSTSGTGGYGYT
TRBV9,ASSPQGAETQY
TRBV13,ASSWGTGATEAF
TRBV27,ASSPGTADVGTEAF